The clone carrying this TCR beta chain was seen just once. Profiling relied on immunoSEQ multiplex PCR, and the TCRdb table lists in-frame clones only, not all of them. This table holds about 70,000 clones, 70% to 90% found once. The length of the CDR3 is 14 residues. Trimming shortened V by 0 bases and J by 5 bases, and 8 bases separated the two germline ends. CDR1 is MNHEY, CDR2 SMNVEV, per germline (reference sequence). The data originate from a study of T cell responses to AZD1222 COVID-19 vaccine. This TCR derives from an adult who received the MenACWY meningococcal vaccine as a control. The genes are TRBV27 and TRBJ2-1; TRBD1 or TRBD2 may be the D gene (5 bases each). This sample comprised peripheral blood, obtained 28 days after the second dose of the MenACWY control vaccine. Here the CDR3 DNA reads TGTGCCAGCAGTTTATCTGGGGGTCACAATGAGCAGTTCTTC. This translates into CASSLSGGHNEQFF.